This TCR beta chain came from a study of Ad26.COV2.S vaccination and SARS-CoV-2 variants. Regarding the study as a whole: Substantial post-vaccination breadth of spike-specific CD8+ and CD4+ T cell responses was reported. Spike-specific TCR breadth was greater after Ad26.COV2.S than placebo.

Sequenced by immunoSEQ multiplex PCR; TCRdb stores in-frame clones only, minus some. The table includes roughly 350,000 clones, roughly 84% detected once. Trimming cost V 3 bases and J 7 bases; bases outside gene matches: 8. Germline CDR1 GTSNPN, CDR2 SVGIG (reference sequence). This CDR3 contains 14 residues. In regard to this clone: The antigen remains undetermined.

Treatment specified: about 20 received Ad26.COV2.S at low or high dose, single or two shots; 5 received placebo; per-sample allocation not given. Specimens were obtained on day 63 following the first vaccine or placebo injection. This TCR was sampled from a person aged 18 to 65 who received the Ad26.COV2.S COVID-19 vaccine or a placebo. This chain joins TRBV30 and TRBJ2-2, with 7 nucleotides matching TRBD1. This sample comprised peripheral blood, obtained in a trial of Ad26.COV2.S vaccine versus placebo. As DNA, the CDR3 is TGTGCCTGGAGCCCCACCAGGGGGTTCGGGGAGCTGTTTTTT. Amino acids: CAWSPTRGFGELFF.